The 6 T cell receptor beta chains reported below all come from one sample, sequenced in a study of beta chain features in type 1 diabetes. Reverse transcription of all isolated RNA meant that expressed TCRB transcripts were sequenced. The repertoire was sequenced with immunoSEQ multiplex PCR; TCRdb's copy has only in-frame clones and lacks some. Of about 360,000 clones detected, roughly an eighth appear once; the ten largest clones hold 0.017%. The source material was naive CD4+ T cells from blood. These receptors were collected from a man aged 18 to 30 in good health.

The V and J genes are TRBV18 and TRBJ2-1; 7 positions agree with TRBD2. Germline values: CDR1 KGHSH, CDR2 LQKENI. The CDR3 is 14 amino acids. Unmatched junction bases numbered 4, after V lost 4 bases and J lost 4 bases. This chain's CDR3 is CASSRGSRYNEQFF. CDR3 nucleotide sequence: TGTGCCAGCTCACGCGGGAGCCGATACAATGAGCAGTTCTTC.

This clone occurred a few times. The genes are TRBV28 and TRBJ2-1; 10 bases are a match to TRBD2. Losses at the gene ends were 5 bases for V and 5 bases for J; bases not matched to a gene: 6. The CDR3 is 15 residues long. Germline loops: CDR1 MDHEN, CDR2 SYDVKM. CDR3 residues: CASSGSGRQHNEQFF. The CDR3 nucleotides read TGTGCCAGCAGTGGTAGCGGGAGGCAACACAATGAGCAGTTCTTC. The full variable domain, rest sourced from reference TRBV28 and TRBJ2-1, is DVKVTQSSRYLVKRTGEKVFLECVQDMDHENMFWYRQDPGLGLRLIYFSYDVKMKEKGDIPEGYSVSREKKERFSLILESASTNQTSMYLCASSGSGRQHNEQFFGPGTRLTVL.

In this sample, this clone turned up many times. J is TRBJ2-3 and V is TRBV12-5; D call uncertain. Trimming cost V 7 bases and J 7 bases, with 9 bases left between them. CDR1 is LGHNT, CDR2 FRNRAP, per germline. CDR3 length: 11 amino acids. The CDR3 here is CASAGDYTQYF. As DNA, the CDR3 is TGTGCTAGTGCTGGAGACTATACGCAGTATTTT.

This clone was found a few times. The rearrangement uses TRBV30 and TRBJ1-1, with D possibly TRBD1 on 5 matching bases. The CDR3 totals 13 residues. V lost 0 bases to trimming and J lost 7 bases, with 12 bases between them. Germline V gene lookup returns CDR1 GTSNPN and CDR2 SVGIG (reference sequence). The CDR3 protein is CAWSVGGRDEAFF. DNA of the CDR3: TGTGCCTGGAGTGTGGGGGGGAGAGATGAAGCTTTCTTT.

The chain links TRBV29-1 to TRBJ2-1; 12 bases are a match to TRBD2. J was trimmed by 6 bases and V by 5 bases; bases with no gene match: 5. The CDR3 has 14 residues. CDR1 is SQVTM and CDR2 is ANQGSEA in the germline V gene. The CDR3 loop reads CSVIRLAGANEQFF. The CDR3 region has the DNA TGCAGCGTTATAAGACTAGCGGGGGCCAATGAGCAGTTCTTC.

V is TRBV18 and J is TRBJ1-6, with a tentative D call TRBD1 (6 bases). V lost 6 bases, J lost 7 bases, and 16 bases lay in between. This CDR3 is 15 amino acids long. Looked up from germline, CDR1 is KGHSH and CDR2 is LQKENI. The DNA for the CDR3 is TGTGCCAGCTCCCCCCGGACAGATGGGAATTCACCCCTCCACTTT. Translating gives CASSPRTDGNSPLHF.